These 3 T cell receptor beta chains were all obtained from the same sample, sequenced in a study of blood T cells in healthy people across ages. The second PCR ran roughly 7 to 12 cycles with a sample-barcoded 5' primer and J-beta primers. TCRdb called the 5' RACE reads again in MiXCR, with one record for every CDR3 protein. The sample shows fewer than 900,000 distinct CDR3 sequences, 49% of them seen only once. Sample: blood. The receptor source for this set is a woman aged 60-70 years in good health.

This rearrangement joins TRBV20-1 to TRBJ2-4; the match to TRBD2 covers 12 bases. The DNA end favors TRBJ2-7, so the J call may be wrong. The CDR3 loop spans 15 amino acids. Germline V CDR1 and CDR2: DFQATT, SNEGSKA (reference sequence). This CDR3 is CSAPRTSGISYEQYF. The DNA of the CDR3 is TGCAGTGCTCCCCGGACTAGCGGGATCTCCTACGAGCAGTACTTC.

V is TRBV24-1 and J is TRBJ2-5; D might be TRBD1 (5 bases). CDR1 and CDR2 (germline): KGHDR, SFDVKD. The CDR3 spans 12 residues. Trimming took off 2 bases at V and 13 bases at J, with 13 bases between the two ends. The CDR3 protein is CATSDYDSHRYF. As DNA, the CDR3 is TGTGCCACCAGTGATTACGACAGCCACCGGTACTTC.

The rearrangement joins TRBV29-1 to TRBJ2-2; either TRBD1 or TRBD2 may fit D (6 bases each). Trimming removed 4 bases at V and 3 bases at J, with 15 bases between. Germline CDR1 and CDR2: SQVTM and ANQGSEA. The CDR3 is 15 amino acids. For the CDR3, the DNA is TGCAGCGTTGTAGTGGGGGGCGCTCACACCGGGGAGCTGTTTTTT. Amino acids: CSVVVGGAHTGELFF.